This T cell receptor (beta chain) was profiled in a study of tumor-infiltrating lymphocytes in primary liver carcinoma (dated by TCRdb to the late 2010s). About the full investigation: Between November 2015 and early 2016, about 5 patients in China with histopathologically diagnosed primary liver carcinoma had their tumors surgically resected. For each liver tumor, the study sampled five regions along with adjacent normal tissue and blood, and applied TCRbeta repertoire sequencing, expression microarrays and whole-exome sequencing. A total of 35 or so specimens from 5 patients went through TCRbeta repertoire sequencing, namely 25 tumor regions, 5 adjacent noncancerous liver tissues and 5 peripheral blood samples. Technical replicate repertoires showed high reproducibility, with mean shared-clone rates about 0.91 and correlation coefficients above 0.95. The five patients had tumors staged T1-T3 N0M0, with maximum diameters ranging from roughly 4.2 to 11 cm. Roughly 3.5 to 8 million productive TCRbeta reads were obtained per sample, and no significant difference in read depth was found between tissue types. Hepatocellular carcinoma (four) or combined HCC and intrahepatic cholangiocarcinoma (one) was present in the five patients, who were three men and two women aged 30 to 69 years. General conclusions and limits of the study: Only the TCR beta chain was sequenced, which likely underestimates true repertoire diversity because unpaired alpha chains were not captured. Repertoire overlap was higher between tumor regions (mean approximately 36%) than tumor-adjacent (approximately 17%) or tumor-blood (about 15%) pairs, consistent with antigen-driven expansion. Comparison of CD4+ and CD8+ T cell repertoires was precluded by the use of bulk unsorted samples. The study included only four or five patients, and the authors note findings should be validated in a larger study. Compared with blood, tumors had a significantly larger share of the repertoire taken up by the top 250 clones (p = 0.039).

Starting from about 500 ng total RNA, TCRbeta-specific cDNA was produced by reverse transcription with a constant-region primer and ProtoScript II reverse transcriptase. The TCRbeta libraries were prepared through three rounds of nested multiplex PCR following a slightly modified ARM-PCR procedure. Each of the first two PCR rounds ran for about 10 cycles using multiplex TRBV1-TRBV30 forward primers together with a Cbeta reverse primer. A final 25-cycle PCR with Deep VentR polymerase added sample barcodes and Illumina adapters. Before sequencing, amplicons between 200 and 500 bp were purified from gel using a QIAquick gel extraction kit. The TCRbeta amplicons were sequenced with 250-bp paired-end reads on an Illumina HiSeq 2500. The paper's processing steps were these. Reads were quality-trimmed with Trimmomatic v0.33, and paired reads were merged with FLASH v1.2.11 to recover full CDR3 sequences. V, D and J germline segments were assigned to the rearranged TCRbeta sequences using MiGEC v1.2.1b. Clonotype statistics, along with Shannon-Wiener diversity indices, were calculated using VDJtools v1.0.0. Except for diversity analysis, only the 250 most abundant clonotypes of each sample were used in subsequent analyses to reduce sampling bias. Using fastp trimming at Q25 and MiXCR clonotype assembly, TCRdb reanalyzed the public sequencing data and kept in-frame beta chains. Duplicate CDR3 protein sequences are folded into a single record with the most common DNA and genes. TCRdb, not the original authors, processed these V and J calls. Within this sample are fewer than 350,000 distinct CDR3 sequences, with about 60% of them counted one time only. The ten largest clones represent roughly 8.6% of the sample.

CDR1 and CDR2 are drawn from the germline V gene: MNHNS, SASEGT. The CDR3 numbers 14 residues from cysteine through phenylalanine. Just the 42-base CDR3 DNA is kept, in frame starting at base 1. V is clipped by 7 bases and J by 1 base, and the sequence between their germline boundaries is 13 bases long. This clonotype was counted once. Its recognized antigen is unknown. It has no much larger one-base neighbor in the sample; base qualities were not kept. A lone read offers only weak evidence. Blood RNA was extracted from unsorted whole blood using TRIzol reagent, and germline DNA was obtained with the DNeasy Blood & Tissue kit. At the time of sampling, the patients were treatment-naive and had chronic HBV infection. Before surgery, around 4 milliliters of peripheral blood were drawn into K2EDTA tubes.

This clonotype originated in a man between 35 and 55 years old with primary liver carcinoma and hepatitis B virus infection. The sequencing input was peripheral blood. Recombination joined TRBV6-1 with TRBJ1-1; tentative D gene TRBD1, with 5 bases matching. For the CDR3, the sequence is CASILGQANTEAFF. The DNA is TGTGCCAGCATCTTGGGGCAAGCGAACACTGAAGCTTTCTTT.